One and the same sample provided the 17 T cell receptor beta chains below, sequenced in a study of cytomegalovirus exposure and HLA in healthy donors (dated by TCRdb to the late 2010s). The library was obtained by the immunoSEQ multiplex PCR assay. A mixture of 60 forward primers for TCR Vbeta segments and 13 reverse primers for TCR Jbeta segments was used in the multiplex PCR. TCRdb re-hosts the immuneACCESS table, in-frame sequences only. Its copies lack some clones; in the studies checked, an unresolved V gene accounts for under half of them, and the cause for the rest is not known. The sample yields roughly 150,000 clones; around three fifths were counted once. Of the sample, approximately 2.9% is held by the ten largest clones. The sequencing input was PBMCs. The receptors were gathered from a woman in her 30s in good health and CMV-seropositive.

The DNA of the CDR3 is TGTGCCTGGGTCCCGGGACAGTACTTTTTAAGCTATGGCTACACCTTC. Amino acid sequence: CAWVPGQYFLSYGYTF. The genes are TRBV30 and TRBJ1-2; TRBD1 agrees at 7 bases. Germline V gives CDR1 GTSNPN, CDR2 SVGIG (reference sequence). CDR3 length equals 16 residues. Germline trimming cut 5 bases from V and 4 bases from J; bases unmatched to any gene: 16. The complete variable domain, with remaining parts taken from reference TRBV30 and TRBJ1-2, reads SQTIHQWPATLVQPVGSPLSLECTVEGTSNPNLYWYRQAAGRGLQLLFYSVGIGQISSEVPQNLSASRPQDRQFILSSKKLLLSDSGFYLCAWVPGQYFLSYGYTFGSGTRLTVV.

As to this clone: Within the sample, other DNA sequences also encode this same CDR3. This chain uses TRBV30 with TRBJ2-3, with TRBD2 matching over 7 bases. Trimming at V came to 0 bases and at J to 1 base, leaving 1 base not matched to a gene. This CDR3 has 14 amino acids. Germline V gene lookup returns CDR1 GTSNPN and CDR2 SVGIG (reference sequence). The CDR3 region has the DNA TGTGCCTGGAGTGTTCTAGCGGGCACAGATACGCAGTATTTT. This translates into CAWSVLAGTDTQYF.

In this sample, this clone turned up a few times. V usage is TRBV15 and J usage is TRBJ2-7; maybe TRBD2 (6 bases). Trimming took off 0 bases at V and 4 bases at J, with 10 bases between the two ends. The germline V gene encodes CDR1 LNHNV and CDR2 YYDKDF (reference sequence). This CDR3 is 14 amino acids long. The CDR3 reads CATSRDGGKYEQYF. The CDR3 region has the DNA TGTGCCACCAGCAGAGACGGGGGAAAATACGAGCAGTACTTC.

J is TRBJ2-1 and V is TRBV9, with 12 bases identical to TRBD2. The CDR3 contains 18 residues. Germline assignment: CDR1 SGDLS and CDR2 YYNGEE. V trimming: 4 bases; J trimming: 8 bases; junction bases outside the gene matches: 16. CDR3 sequence: CASSLSLAGGPGQYEQFF. The CDR3 DNA sequence: TGTGCCAGCAGCCTTAGCCTAGCGGGGGGGCCGGGGCAATATGAGCAGTTCTTC.

This clone was seen more than once but under ten times. V gene TRBV9 combines with J gene TRBJ2-2, with 7 bases that match TRBD1. CDR1 is SGDLS, CDR2 YYNGEE, per germline. This CDR3 is 16 amino acids long. V shed 0 bases and J 7 bases; nucleotides not matched to a gene: 9. The CDR3 here is CASSVGGGGFDGELFF. The CDR3 DNA follows: TGTGCCAGCAGCGTAGGAGGGGGCGGATTCGACGGGGAGCTGTTTTTT.

The rearrangement uses TRBV6-1 and TRBJ1-3; D is unclear. This CDR3 is 16 amino acids long. The V and J ends lost 0 bases and 0 bases respectively, with 9 bases between them. Germline CDR1 and CDR2: MNHNS and SASEGT. The CDR3 reads CASSEANPYSGNTIYF. The CDR3 DNA follows: TGTGCCAGCAGTGAAGCAAACCCCTACTCTGGAAACACCATATATTTT.

This clone was seen more than once but under ten times. Here the CDR3 DNA reads TGCAGCGGGTGGGGGGTTCAGGGCTACAATGAGCAGTTCTTC. Encoded protein: CSGWGVQGYNEQFF. The V and J genes are TRBV29-1 and TRBJ2-1, with a weak D call TRBD2 (6 bases). This CDR3 region has 14 residues. Looked up from germline, CDR1 is SQVTM and CDR2 is ANQGSEA. Trimming removed 7 bases from V and 3 bases from J, with 16 bases in between.

J is TRBJ2-7 and V is TRBV30; D unresolved. The germline gives CDR1 GTSNPN, CDR2 SVGIG (reference sequence). V lost 5 bases, J lost 4 bases, and 9 bases lay in between. The CDR3 sequence is 11 residues long. The CDR3 loop is CAWAERYEQYF. DNA of the CDR3: TGTGCCTGGGCGGAGAGGTACGAGCAGTACTTC. Using reference TRBV30 and TRBJ2-7 for the parts outside the CDR3, the full variable domain is SQTIHQWPATLVQPVGSPLSLECTVEGTSNPNLYWYRQAAGRGLQLLFYSVGIGQISSEVPQNLSASRPQDRQFILSSKKLLLSDSGFYLCAWAERYEQYFGPGTRLTVT.

This clone was observed a few times. The chain couples TRBV7-6 to TRBJ2-7, with a tentative D call TRBD1 (6 bases). Trimming took off 5 bases at V and 3 bases at J, with 17 bases between the two ends. Germline CDR1 and CDR2: SGHVS and FNYEAQ. This CDR3 region has 15 residues. CDR3 region: CASSPQDSQIYEQYF. The CDR3 DNA follows: TGTGCCAGCAGCCCACAGGACAGCCAGATCTACGAGCAGTACTTC. The complete variable domain, with remaining parts taken from reference TRBV7-6 and TRBJ2-7, reads GAGVSQSPRYKVTKRGQDVALRCDPISGHVSLYWYRQALGQGPEFLTYFNYEAQQDKSGLPNDRFSAERPEGSISTLTIQRTEQRDSAMYRCASSPQDSQIYEQYFGPGTRLTVT.

This clone was counted between two and nine times. This chain joins TRBV7-9 and TRBJ2-7; TRBD1 matches at 12 bases. Germline CDR1 SEHNR, CDR2 FQNEAQ (reference sequence). V gave up 4 bases and J gave up 9 bases; unmatched junction bases: 7. This CDR3 is built from 14 residues. The CDR3 DNA is TGTGCCAGCAGCTGGGGACAGGGGGCTTCGGGGCAGTACTTC. Amino acid sequence: CASSWGQGASGQYF.

The chain employs TRBV2 and TRBJ2-1; D is possibly TRBD1 (5 bases). V was shortened by 6 bases and J by 2 bases, with 8 bases between the two germline ends. The germline V gene has CDR1 SNHLY and CDR2 FYNNEI. This CDR3 spans 13 amino acids. CDR3: CASRQGPYNEQFF. The CDR3 DNA follows: TGTGCCAGCAGGCAGGGCCCCTACAATGAGCAGTTCTTC.

The chain links TRBV11-2 to TRBJ2-7, with TRBD1 matching over 11 bases. V was clipped by 3 bases and J by 11 bases; unmatched bases: 6. The CDR3 has 13 residues. Germline V lookup: CDR1 SGHAT, CDR2 FQNNGV. CDR3 coding DNA: TGTGCCAGCAGCTTGGAACCGGGACAGGGGGAGTACTTC. It specifies CASSLEPGQGEYF.

This clone was picked up a small number of times. The V call is TRBV10-3, the J call TRBJ1-5; 12 bases agree with TRBD1. The CDR3 length is 16 residues. V was pared by 3 bases and J by 4 bases, with 4 bases of the junction left unmatched. Germline values: CDR1 ENHRY, CDR2 SYGVKD. DNA of the CDR3: TGTGCCATCAGTGATCCGGGACAGGGGGCGAATCAGCCCCAGCATTTT. It translates to CAISDPGQGANQPQHF.

The chain is built from TRBV30 and TRBJ1-1; D unclear. The germline V gene has CDR1 GTSNPN and CDR2 SVGIG (reference sequence). This CDR3 has 11 residues. V lost 4 bases to trimming and J lost 4 bases, with 7 bases between them. The CDR3 DNA reads TGTGCCTGGATCGTCGGCACTGAAGCTTTCTTT. Its translation: CAWIVGTEAFF.

The rearrangement uses TRBV6-6 and TRBJ1-6; D not certain. The CDR3 is made up of 14 amino acids. Trimming stripped 3 bases from V and 0 bases from J, with 3 bases between. Germline loops: CDR1 MNHNY, CDR2 SVGAGI (reference sequence). The CDR3 loop reads CASSYSSYNSPLHF. CDR3 nucleotide sequence: TGTGCCAGCAGTTATAGCTCCTATAATTCACCCCTCCACTTT.

The V and J genes are TRBV5-1 and TRBJ2-7, with 10 bases fitting TRBD2. The CDR3 runs to 13 residues. Trimming took 0 bases from V and 7 from J; bases not matched to a gene: 1. In germline, CDR1 is SGHRS, CDR2 YFSETQ. CDR3 amino acids: CASSLELAGEQYF. CDR3 nucleotides: TGCGCCAGCAGCTTGGAACTAGCGGGGGAGCAGTACTTC.

The V and J genes are TRBV9 and TRBJ1-1; the match to TRBD1 covers 7 bases. Per the germline V gene, CDR1 is SGDLS and CDR2 is YYNGEE. Losses at the gene ends were 3 bases for V and 1 base for J; bases not matched to a gene: 0. CDR3 length equals 13 residues. The CDR3 coding sequence is TGTGCCAGCAGCGCAGGGGGGAACACTGAAGCTTTCTTT. It is translated as CASSAGGNTEAFF.